These 20 T cell receptor beta chains were sequenced from one sample in a study of T cells in Graves' hyperthyroidism and ophthalmopathy. The CDR3 regions of TCR beta were amplified from RNA transcripts. First-round RT-PCR targeting the TCR CDR3 was performed with the HTBI primer set. TCRdb re-derived calls from the multiplex PCR reads in MiXCR, one entry per CDR3 protein. The sample has over 250,000 distinct CDR3 sequences; about 15% are singletons. Sequences were obtained from blood. Receptors originate from an older woman with Graves' ophthalmopathy.

The chain employs TRBV7-9 and TRBJ2-2; D uncertain. V shed 1 base and J shed 0 bases, with 6 bases lying between them. Germline-derived CDR1 and CDR2 are SEHNR and FQNEAQ (reference sequence). The CDR3 has 15 amino acids. The CDR3 coding sequence is TGTGCCAGCAGCTTAGATAACGCGAACACCGGGGAGCTGTTTTTT. It yields the protein CASSLDNANTGELFF.

This clonotype was counted many times. The J gene is TRBJ2-7, the V gene TRBV9, with 10 bases that match TRBD1. The V segment lost 4 bases and the J segment 4 bases; nucleotides outside the gene matches: 11. CDR1 is SGDLS and CDR2 is YYNGEE in the germline V gene. This CDR3 comprises 16 residues. CDR3 DNA sequence: TGTGCCAGCAGCCCAGGGGTGACAGGGGGCGCGTACGAGCAGTACTTC. It is translated as CASSPGVTGGAYEQYF.

The V gene is TRBV12-5, the J gene TRBJ1-5; maybe TRBD1 (6 bases). Trimming took 5 bases from V and 0 from J, leaving 11 bases between them. Germline CDR1 and CDR2: LGHNT and FRNRAP. CDR3 length equals 15 residues. The CDR3, as DNA: TGTGCTAGTGGTAGGGGGGATGCTAGCAATCAGCCCCAGCATTTT. It codes for CASGRGDASNQPQHF.

Many counts were recorded for this clonotype. V and J are TRBV28 and TRBJ2-7, with D perhaps being TRBD1 or TRBD2 (5 bases each). From germline, CDR1 is MDHEN and CDR2 SYDVKM. V shed 5 bases and J shed 2 bases, with 16 bases lying between them. This CDR3 spans 15 amino acids. For the CDR3, the DNA is TGTGCCAGCAGTCCTCCGGGGCCGAAGGCCTACGAGCAGTACTTC. Its translation: CASSPPGPKAYEQYF.

CDR3 nucleotide sequence: TGCGCCAGCAGCTTGACGGACTCGAACTATGGCTACACCTTC. Translating it yields CASSLTDSNYGYTF. The chain has TRBV5-1 and TRBJ1-2; D is ambiguous. Germline V CDR1 and CDR2: SGHRS, YFSETQ. This CDR3 comprises 14 residues. Trimming shortened V by 1 base and J by 2 bases, and 9 bases separated the two germline ends.

The chain links TRBV7-9 to TRBJ2-5, with 11 bases matching TRBD2. The CDR3 contains 17 residues. Germline CDR1 is SEHNR and CDR2 is FQNEAQ (reference sequence). Trimming cost V 1 base and J 1 base; bases outside gene matches: 5. The CDR3 coding sequence is TGTGCCAGCAGCTTAGGGATGACTAGCGGGGTCCAAGAGACCCAGTACTTC. Protein product: CASSLGMTSGVQETQYF. Drawing the rest from reference TRBV7-9 and TRBJ2-5, the complete variable domain is DTGVSQNPRHKITKRGQNVTFRCDPISEHNRLYWYRQTLGQGPEFLTYFQNEAQLEKSRLLSDRFSAERPKGSFSTLEIQRTEQGDSAMYLCASSLGMTSGVQETQYFGPGTRLLVL.

This clonotype was counted ten times or more. This rearrangement joins TRBV11-2 to TRBJ1-2; 7 nucleotides agree with TRBD1. The V and J ends lost 6 bases and 7 bases, in that order; junction bases with no gene match: 11. The germline gives CDR1 SGHAT, CDR2 FQNNGV. The CDR3 has 14 amino acids. CDR3 sequence: CASSLTGAEGGYTF. The CDR3 coding sequence is TGTGCCAGCAGTCTAACAGGGGCCGAGGGTGGCTACACCTTC.

This sequence joins TRBV7-9 and TRBJ2-7, with D perhaps TRBD1 (5 bases). This CDR3 contains 14 residues. Trimming removed 8 bases at V and 2 bases at J, with 16 bases between. Germline CDR1 reads SEHNR; CDR2 reads FQNEAQ (reference sequence). In nucleotides, the CDR3 is TGTGCCAGCGGCGGCCTAAAAGGGGCCTACGAGCAGTACTTC. Amino acids: CASGGLKGAYEQYF.

The sample holds many counts of this clonotype. The chain joins TRBV6-2 or TRBV6-3 to TRBJ2-7; no clear D. Germline CDR1 reads MNHEY; CDR2 reads SVGEGT. V lost 0 bases and J 2 bases, leaving 17 bases between the germline ends. The CDR3 is made up of 17 amino acids. The CDR3: CASSYSPSEATPYEQYF. CDR3 DNA: TGTGCCAGCAGTTACTCTCCCTCAGAGGCTACCCCCTACGAGCAGTACTTC.

V gene TRBV5-1 combines with J gene TRBJ2-5, with D possibly matching TRBD2 (6 bases). Germline lookup yields CDR1 SGHRS and CDR2 YFSETQ. V lost 2 bases and J 1 base, leaving 15 bases between the germline ends. CDR3 length: 16 residues. CDR3 nucleotide sequence: TGCGCCAGCAGCTTCCTACCAGGAGGGAGCCAAGAGACCCAGTACTTC. Encoded protein: CASSFLPGGSQETQYF.

This chain uses TRBV9 with TRBJ1-3; 7 bases agree with TRBD1. Germline V lookup: CDR1 SGDLS, CDR2 YYNGEE. This CDR3 is 17 amino acids long. Trimming cost V 0 bases and J 3 bases; bases outside gene matches: 9. The CDR3 DNA sequence: TGTGCCAGCAGCGTAGATCCGACAGGGCAATATGGAAACACCATATATTTT. This encodes CASSVDPTGQYGNTIYF. Drawing the rest from reference TRBV9 and TRBJ1-3, the complete variable domain is DSGVTQTPKHLITATGQRVTLRCSPRSGDLSVYWYQQSLDQGLQFLIQYYNGEERAKGNILERFSAQQFPDLHSELNLSSLELGDSALYFCASSVDPTGQYGNTIYFGEGSWLTVV.

This clonotype has a count of ten or more. The rearrangement uses TRBV20-1 and TRBJ2-7, with 8 bases fitting TRBD1. V shed 1 base and J 6 bases; nucleotides not matched to a gene: 8. The CDR3 runs 14 residues. Germline V gives CDR1 DFQATT, CDR2 SNEGSKA (reference sequence). The CDR3 DNA follows: TGCAGTGCTAGAGCCGGACAGGGTCTCTTCGAGCAGTACTTC. Protein sequence: CSARAGQGLFEQYF.

This clonotype was observed many times. V and J are TRBV5-1 and TRBJ2-3; D tentatively reads TRBD1 or TRBD2 (5 bases each). Deletions cut 0 bases from V and 3 bases from J, with 8 bases between. The germline CDR1 and CDR2 sequences are SGHRS and YFSETQ. The CDR3 loop spans 14 amino acids. CDR3 protein: CASSLGDPTDTQYF. For the CDR3, the DNA is TGCGCCAGCAGCTTGGGGGACCCTACAGATACGCAGTATTTT.

At least ten counts were recorded for this clonotype. V and J are TRBV7-3 and TRBJ2-1, with D possibly TRBD1 on 6 matching bases. V lost 3 bases to trimming and J lost 2 bases, with 11 bases between them. The CDR3 runs to 15 residues. From germline, CDR1 is SGHTA and CDR2 FQGTGA. In DNA form, the CDR3 reads TGTGCCAGCAGCTTGACCGGGGACACCTACAATGAGCAGTTCTTC. It yields the protein CASSLTGDTYNEQFF.

The table lists this clonotype with a few counts. CDR3 nucleotide sequence: TGCGCCAGCAGCCTGACGCGCGGGAGGACCTACGAGCAGTACTTC. Its protein product is CASSLTRGRTYEQYF. The chain is built from TRBV4-1 and TRBJ2-7; 8 positions agree with TRBD2. Germline lookup yields CDR1 MGHRA and CDR2 YSYEKL. The J segment lost 2 bases and the V segment lost 4 bases, leaving 7 bases of the junction unmatched. The CDR3 contains 15 residues.

This clonotype came up many times. V is TRBV12-3 or TRBV12-4 and J is TRBJ2-1; maybe TRBD2 (5 bases). V was shortened by 7 bases and J by 7 bases, with 20 bases between the two germline ends. This CDR3 has 15 residues. The chain's CDR3 is CASNILQRPGNEQFF. DNA of the CDR3: TGTGCCAGCAATATACTCCAGCGGCCGGGGAATGAGCAGTTCTTC.

At least ten counts were recorded for this clonotype. This sequence joins TRBV28 and TRBJ2-5; no firm D call. Germline V gene sequence: CDR1 MDHEN, CDR2 SYDVKM. Trimming shortened V by 8 bases and J by 0 bases, and 10 bases separated the two germline ends. This CDR3 has 13 residues. This CDR3 is CASFGQNQETQYF. CDR3 nucleotide sequence: TGTGCCAGCTTCGGGCAGAACCAAGAGACCCAGTACTTC.

The rearrangement links TRBV6-1 to TRBJ2-3, with TRBD1 matching over 7 bases. Per germline, CDR1 MNHNS and CDR2 SASEGT. With V trimmed by 4 bases and J by 5 bases, 3 bases remained unmatched. The CDR3 runs to 13 residues. In nucleotides, the CDR3 is TGTGCCAGCAGTGGACAGGGAAAAGATACGCAGTATTTT. Its translation is CASSGQGKDTQYF.

In this sample, this clonotype turned up many times. V is TRBV20-1 and J is TRBJ2-5, with TRBD1 matching 7 bases. V was pared by 1 base and J by 12 bases, with 5 bases of the junction left unmatched. Per the germline V gene, CDR1 is DFQATT and CDR2 is SNEGSKA (reference sequence). CDR3 size: 11 residues. CDR3 sequence reads: CSARGQGLEYF. In DNA, the CDR3 is TGCAGTGCTAGAGGACAGGGCCTCGAGTACTTC.

This CDR3 is CASSYGPADTQYF. The CDR3 nucleotides read TGTGCCAGCAGTTACGGGCCCGCGGATACGCAGTATTTT. V usage is TRBV6-1 and J usage is TRBJ2-3; D unresolved. Looked up from germline, CDR1 is MNHNS and CDR2 is SASEGT. CDR3 length: 13 amino acids. The V and J ends lost 5 bases and 6 bases respectively, with 12 bases between them.